Detailed here is one T cell receptor beta chain. This sample is drawn from a study of shared clonotypes between healthy human individuals. The V gene's germline CDR1 is LNHDA and CDR2 SQIVND (reference sequence). This CDR3 region has 17 residues. V shed 6 bases, J shed 4 bases, and the junction held 15 bases outside the gene matches. Sequenced by immunoSEQ multiplex PCR; TCRdb stores in-frame clones only, minus some. Here the sample spans some 2,100,000 clones, roughly 95% being singletons. This receptor was taken from a man between 18 and 29 years old in good health. This chain links TRBV19 with TRBJ1-2; TRBD1 matches 9 bases. The sequenced sample consisted of naive CD4+ T cells sorted from blood. As to subset: CD45RA+ positively selected. The CDR3 loop reads CASSRQGGSKTVYGYTF. The DNA for the CDR3 is TGTGCCAGTAGCCGACAGGGGGGTTCGAAGACGGTCTATGGCTACACCTTC.